The T cell receptor (beta chain) under discussion was sequenced for a study of blood T cell repertoires in COVID-19. In the original processing: Reference gene primers were amplified, and this amplification served to estimate nucleated cell counts. Only in-frame clones appear in the TCRdb table, and some are missing; sequencing was by immunoSEQ multiplex PCR. V, J and clone size reflect that table, while D and trimming were determined from the DNA. This sample carries approximately 300,000 clones, 90% of them seen once, and the ten largest clones take approximately 2.5%. The CDR3 extends over 15 amino acids. Trimming cost V 1 base and J 7 bases, with 15 bases left between them. In germline, CDR1 is SGHRS, CDR2 YFSETQ.

The chain employs TRBV5-1 and TRBJ2-1; D is perhaps TRBD1 (7 bases). The receptor was derived from a man aged 55 to 70 who had recovered from COVID-19. The sequencing sample was made of PBMCs or T cells enriched from blood (not recorded which). The CDR3 spells CASSLRAGGKNEQFF. DNA of the CDR3: TGCGCCAGCAGCTTGAGGGCAGGGGGGAAGAATGAGCAGTTCTTC.